The rows below give T cell receptor beta chains drawn from one sample of a study of T cells expressing NK-cell markers. Following a re-call of the 5' RACE reads, TCRdb has one entry per CDR3 protein and lacks DNA. This sample contains about 150,000 distinct CDR3 sequences. Sequenced input: blood T cells: a sorted CD56 or NKG2C T cell subset, CD4+ or CD8+ T cells, or bulk PBMC T cells (not recorded which). These receptors came from a man aged 18 to 29 in good health. CDR3s include the opening cysteine and the closing phenylalanine or tryptophan.

TRBV12-3/TRBV12-4	TRBJ2-2	CASRRTADAGELFF
TRBV14	TRBJ2-1	CASSRYSRLRYNEQFF
TRBV19	TRBJ2-3	CASSIETGDTQYF
TRBV25-1	TRBJ2-5	CASSGGQETQYF
TRBV4-1	TRBJ2-1	CASSQGTYNEQFF
TRBV11-2	TRBJ2-1	CASSLVAGRDYRPFF
TRBV10-3	TRBJ1-6	CAITQKTDSPLHF
TRBV7-9	TRBJ2-3	CASSLAGGQDTQYF
TRBV7-2	TRBJ2-5	CASSLRSDGGVYF
TRBV21-1	TRBJ2-3	CASSKPLAGLLSTDTQYF
TRBV27	TRBJ2-7	CASSSKGKTYEQYF
TRBV7-2	TRBJ2-5	CASSLGPAVQETQYF
TRBV6-1	TRBJ1-5	CASSDLTGPNQPQHF
TRBV19	TRBJ2-1	CASSRGLAGGTLATYNNEQFF